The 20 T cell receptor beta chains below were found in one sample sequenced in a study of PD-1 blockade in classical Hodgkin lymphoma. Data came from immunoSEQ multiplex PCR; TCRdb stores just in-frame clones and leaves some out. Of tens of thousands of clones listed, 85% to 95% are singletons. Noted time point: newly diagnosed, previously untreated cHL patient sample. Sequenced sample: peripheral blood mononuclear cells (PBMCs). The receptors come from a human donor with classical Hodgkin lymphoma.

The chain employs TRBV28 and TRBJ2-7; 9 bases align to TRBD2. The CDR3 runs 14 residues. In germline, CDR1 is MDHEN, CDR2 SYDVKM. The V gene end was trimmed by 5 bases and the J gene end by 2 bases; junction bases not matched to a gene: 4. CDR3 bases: TGTGCCAGCAGTATTAGCGGGGGAACCTACGAGCAGTACTTC. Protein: CASSISGGTYEQYF.

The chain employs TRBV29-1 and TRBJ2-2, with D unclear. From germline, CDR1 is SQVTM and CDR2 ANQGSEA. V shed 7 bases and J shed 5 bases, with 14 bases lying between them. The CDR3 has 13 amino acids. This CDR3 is CSAGRQATGELFF. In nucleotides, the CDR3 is TGCAGCGCGGGCCGCCAGGCTACCGGGGAGCTGTTTTTT.

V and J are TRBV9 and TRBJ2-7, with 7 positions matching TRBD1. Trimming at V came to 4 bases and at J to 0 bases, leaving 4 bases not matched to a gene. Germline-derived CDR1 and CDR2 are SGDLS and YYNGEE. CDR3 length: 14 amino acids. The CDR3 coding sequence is TGTGCCAGCAGCCCTAGGGACAGCTCCTACGAGCAGTACTTC. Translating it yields CASSPRDSSYEQYF.

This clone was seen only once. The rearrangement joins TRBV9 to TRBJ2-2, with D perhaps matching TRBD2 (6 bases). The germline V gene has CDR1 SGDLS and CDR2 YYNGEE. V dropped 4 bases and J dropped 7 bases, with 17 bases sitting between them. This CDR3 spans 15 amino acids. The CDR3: CASSPIGGPGGELFF. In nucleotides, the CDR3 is TGTGCCAGCAGCCCAATTGGAGGGCCGGGCGGGGAGCTGTTTTTT.

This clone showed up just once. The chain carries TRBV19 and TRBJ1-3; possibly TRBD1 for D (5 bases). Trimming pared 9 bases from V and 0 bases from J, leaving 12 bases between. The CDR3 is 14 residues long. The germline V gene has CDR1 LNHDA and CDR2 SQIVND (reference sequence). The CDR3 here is CASTGAGSGNTIYF. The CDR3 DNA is TGTGCCAGCACTGGGGCGGGCTCTGGAAACACCATATATTTT.

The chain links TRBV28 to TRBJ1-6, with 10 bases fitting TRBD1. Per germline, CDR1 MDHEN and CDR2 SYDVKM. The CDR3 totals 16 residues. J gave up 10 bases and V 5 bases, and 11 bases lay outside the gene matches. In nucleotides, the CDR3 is TGTGCCAGCAGTCAAACAGACAGGGGGCCGGGGTCACCCCTCCACTTT. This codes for CASSQTDRGPGSPLHF.

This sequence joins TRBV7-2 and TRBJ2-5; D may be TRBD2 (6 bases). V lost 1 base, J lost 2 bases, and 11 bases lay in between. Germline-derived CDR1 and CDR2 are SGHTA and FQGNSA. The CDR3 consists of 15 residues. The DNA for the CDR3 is TGTGCCAGCAGCTTAGGGGGGACTTTACAAGAGACCCAGTACTTC. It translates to CASSLGGTLQETQYF.

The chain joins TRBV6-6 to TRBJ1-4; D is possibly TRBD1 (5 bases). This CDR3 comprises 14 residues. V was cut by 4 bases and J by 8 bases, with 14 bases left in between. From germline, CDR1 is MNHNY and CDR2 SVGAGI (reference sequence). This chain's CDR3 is CASSFQGYSEKLFF. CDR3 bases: TGTGCCAGCAGTTTCCAGGGTTATAGCGAAAAACTGTTTTTT.

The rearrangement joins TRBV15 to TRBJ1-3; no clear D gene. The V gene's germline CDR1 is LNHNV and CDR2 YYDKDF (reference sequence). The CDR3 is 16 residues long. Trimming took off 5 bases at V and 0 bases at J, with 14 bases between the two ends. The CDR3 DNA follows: TGTGCCACCAGCGAGGGAGGCCAGAGCTCTGGAAACACCATATATTTT. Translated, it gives CATSEGGQSSGNTIYF.

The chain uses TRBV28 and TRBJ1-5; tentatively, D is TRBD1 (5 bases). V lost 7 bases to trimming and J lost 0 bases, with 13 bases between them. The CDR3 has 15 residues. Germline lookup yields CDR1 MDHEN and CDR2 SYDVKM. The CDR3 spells CASTDRSFSNQPQHF. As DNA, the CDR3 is TGTGCCAGCACTGACAGATCTTTTAGCAATCAGCCCCAGCATTTT.

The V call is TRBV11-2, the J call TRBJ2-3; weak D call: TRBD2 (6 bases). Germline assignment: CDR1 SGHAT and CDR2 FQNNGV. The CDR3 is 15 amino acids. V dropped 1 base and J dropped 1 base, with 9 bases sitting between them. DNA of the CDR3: TGTGCCAGCAGCTTAGGCGGGGTGGGCACAGATACGCAGTATTTT. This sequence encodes CASSLGGVGTDTQYF.

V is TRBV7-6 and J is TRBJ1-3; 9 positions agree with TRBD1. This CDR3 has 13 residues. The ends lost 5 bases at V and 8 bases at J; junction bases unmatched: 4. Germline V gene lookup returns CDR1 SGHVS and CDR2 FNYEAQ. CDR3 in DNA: TGTGCCAGCAGCCCGGGACAGGGTCACACCATATATTTT. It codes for CASSPGQGHTIYF.

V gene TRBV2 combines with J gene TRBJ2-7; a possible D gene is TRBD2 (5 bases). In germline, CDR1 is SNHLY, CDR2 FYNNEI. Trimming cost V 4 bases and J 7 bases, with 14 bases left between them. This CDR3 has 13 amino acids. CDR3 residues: CASSGVGRGEQYF. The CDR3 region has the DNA TGTGCCAGCAGTGGGGTAGGAAGAGGGGAGCAGTACTTC.

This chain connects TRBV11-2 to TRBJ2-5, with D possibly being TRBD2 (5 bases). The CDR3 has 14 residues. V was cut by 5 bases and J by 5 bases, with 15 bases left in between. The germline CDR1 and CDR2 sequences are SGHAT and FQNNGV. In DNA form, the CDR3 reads TGTGCCAGCAGCCCCCGAGGGCCTAGTGAGACCCAGTACTTC. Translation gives CASSPRGPSETQYF.

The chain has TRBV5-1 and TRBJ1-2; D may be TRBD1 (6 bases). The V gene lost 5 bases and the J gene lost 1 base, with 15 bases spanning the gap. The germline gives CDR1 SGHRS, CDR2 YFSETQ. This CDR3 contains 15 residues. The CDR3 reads CASREIQGLNYGYTF. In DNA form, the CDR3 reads TGCGCCAGCAGGGAGATACAGGGCCTTAACTATGGCTACACCTTC.

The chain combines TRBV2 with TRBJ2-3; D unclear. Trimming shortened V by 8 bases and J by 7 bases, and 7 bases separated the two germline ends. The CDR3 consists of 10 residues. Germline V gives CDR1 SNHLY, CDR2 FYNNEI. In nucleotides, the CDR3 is TGTGCCAGCGGAACCAATACGCAGTATTTT. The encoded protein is CASGTNTQYF.

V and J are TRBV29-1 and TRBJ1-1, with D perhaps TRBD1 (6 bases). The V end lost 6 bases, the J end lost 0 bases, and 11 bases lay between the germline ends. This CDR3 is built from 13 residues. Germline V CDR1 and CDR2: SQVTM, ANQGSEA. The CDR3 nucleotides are TGCAGCGTCCGGGGGCTTATGAACACTGAAGCTTTCTTT. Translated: CSVRGLMNTEAFF.

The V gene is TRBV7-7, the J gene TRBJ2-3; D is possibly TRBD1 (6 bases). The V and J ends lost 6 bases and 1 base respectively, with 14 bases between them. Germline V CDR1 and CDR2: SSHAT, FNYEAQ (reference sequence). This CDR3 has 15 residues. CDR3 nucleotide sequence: TGTGCCAGCAGTCCGACAGGTTCTGGCACAGATACGCAGTATTTT. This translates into CASSPTGSGTDTQYF. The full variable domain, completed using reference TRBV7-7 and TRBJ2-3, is GAGVSQSPRYKVTKRGQDVTLRCDPISSHATLYWYQQALGQGPEFLTYFNYEAQPDKSGLPSDRFSAERPEGSISTLTIQRTEQRDSAMYRCASSPTGSGTDTQYFGPGTRLTVL.

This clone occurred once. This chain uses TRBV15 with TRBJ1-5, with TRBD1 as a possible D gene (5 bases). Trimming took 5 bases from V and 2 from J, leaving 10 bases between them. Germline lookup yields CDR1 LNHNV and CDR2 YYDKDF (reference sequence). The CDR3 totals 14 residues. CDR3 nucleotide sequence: TGTGCCACCAGCGGGGGTAAAGGCAATCAGCCCCAGCATTTT. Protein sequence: CATSGGKGNQPQHF.

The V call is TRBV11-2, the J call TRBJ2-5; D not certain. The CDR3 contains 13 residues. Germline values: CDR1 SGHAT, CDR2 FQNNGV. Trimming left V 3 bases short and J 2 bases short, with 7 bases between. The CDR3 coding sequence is TGTGCCAGCAGCTTGGGCGTTCAAGAGACCCAGTACTTC. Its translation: CASSLGVQETQYF.